Sequencing of this T cell receptor (beta chain) was carried out in a study of graft-versus-host responses after intestinal transplantation. About the study: Tacrolimus and steroids were given for around 3 years to all recipients after anti-thymocyte globulin induction.

Germline CDR1 is SGHTA and CDR2 is FQGTGA. Trimming pared 4 bases from V and 9 bases from J, leaving 13 bases between. The CDR3 spans 13 residues. Investigators plated around 200,000 CFSE-labeled responder cells together with around 200,000 irradiated stimulator cells labeled with violet dye. Using immunoSEQ multiplex PCR, the repertoire was profiled, and TCRdb retains in-frame clones only, with some absent. Of approximately 10,000 clones in the sample, around 30% were seen once. The source was alloreactive CD8+ T cells from a mixed lymphocyte reaction culture, collected before intestinal transplant. Subset noted: CFSE-low proliferating T cells sorted from approximately 6-day pre-transplant mixed lymphocyte reaction (GvH or HvG direction). The chain uses TRBV7-3 and TRBJ2-1; D might be TRBD2 (5 bases). This clonotype was sampled from a human patient who received an intestinal transplant. The CDR3 DNA reads TGTGCCAGCAGCTCCGGACTGGGGAGTGAGCAGTTCTTC. This codes for CASSSGLGSEQFF.